A single sample is the source of the 28 T cell receptor beta chains below, sequenced in a study of blood T cell repertoires in COVID-19. Only in-frame clones appear in the TCRdb table, and some are missing; sequencing was by immunoSEQ multiplex PCR. The sample consists of around 110,000 clones, roughly 81% of them appearing once. The sample comprised peripheral blood. Receptors were obtained from a man aged 35 to 55 with acute or convalescent COVID-19.

The V and J genes are TRBV7-8 and TRBJ2-1, with TRBD1 identical over 11 bases. CDR1 and CDR2 (germline): SGHVS, FQNEAQ. The trim removed 6 bases at V and 7 bases at J, leaving 8 bases unmatched. The CDR3 covers 15 residues. The CDR3 here is CASSQGDRGKNEQFF. The CDR3 nucleotides read TGTGCCAGCAGTCAGGGGGACAGGGGGAAGAATGAGCAGTTCTTC.

V and J are TRBV27 and TRBJ2-7; 7 bases line up with TRBD2. V shed 5 bases and J 0 bases; nucleotides not matched to a gene: 4. The CDR3 covers 14 residues. Germline CDR1 MNHEY, CDR2 SMNVEV (reference sequence). The CDR3 reads CASSPSGGSYEQYF. Here the CDR3 DNA reads TGTGCCAGCAGTCCCTCGGGGGGCTCCTACGAGCAGTACTTC.

The chain combines TRBV18 with TRBJ2-7; D is uncertain. Trimming removed 3 bases at V and 1 base at J, with 10 bases between. The CDR3 length is 14 residues. Germline CDR1 reads KGHSH; CDR2 reads LQKENI. Here the CDR3 reads CASSPYSDSYEQYF. The CDR3 bases are TGTGCCAGCTCACCCTACAGTGATTCCTACGAGCAGTACTTC. Full variable domain (rest looked up from reference TRBV18 and TRBJ2-7): NAGVMQNPRHLVRRRGQEARLRCSPMKGHSHVYWYRQLPEEGLKFMVYLQKENIIDESGMPKERFSAEFPKEGPSILRIQQVVRGDSAAYFCASSPYSDSYEQYFGPGTRLTVT.

The chain couples TRBV4-2 to TRBJ2-3; perhaps TRBD1 as D (5 bases). This CDR3 has 13 residues. The V gene lost 1 base and the J gene lost 6 bases, with 8 bases spanning the gap. Germline assignment: CDR1 LGHNA and CDR2 YNFKEQ. The CDR3 region has the DNA TGTGCCAGCAGCCAAGCCTGGGGCGATACGCAGTATTTT. This codes for CASSQAWGDTQYF.

V usage is TRBV7-2 and J usage is TRBJ2-7; 12 nucleotides line up with TRBD2. The CDR3 totals 15 residues. Germline V gene lookup returns CDR1 SGHTA and CDR2 FQGNSA. V trimming: 3 bases; J trimming: 2 bases; junction bases outside the gene matches: 2. The CDR3 DNA sequence: TGTGCCAGCAGCTTGAGGACTAGCGGGACCTACGAGCAGTACTTC. Amino acids: CASSLRTSGTYEQYF.

This clone is a singleton in its sample. The V call is TRBV2, the J call TRBJ2-7, with 11 positions matching TRBD1. Trimming at V came to 6 bases and at J to 6 bases, leaving 10 bases not matched to a gene. This CDR3 has 15 amino acids. The germline V gene has CDR1 SNHLY and CDR2 FYNNEI. The CDR3 region is CASRWTGGAIPEQYF. CDR3 in DNA: TGTGCCAGCAGGTGGACAGGGGGCGCTATCCCCGAGCAGTACTTC.

In its sample, this clone was seen once. The V call is TRBV30, the J call TRBJ2-3, with 10 bases fitting TRBD2. This CDR3 comprises 17 residues. In germline, CDR1 is GTSNPN, CDR2 SVGIG (reference sequence). V lost 2 bases, J lost 2 bases, and 10 bases stayed unmatched. DNA of the CDR3: TGTGCCTGGAGTCCTCCCGGACTAGCGGCTTCCACAGATACGCAGTATTTT. Translation: CAWSPPGLAASTDTQYF.

This rearrangement joins TRBV18 to TRBJ2-1, with TRBD2 identical over 8 bases. The V and J ends lost 3 bases and 10 bases, in that order; junction bases with no gene match: 14. Germline V gene lookup returns CDR1 KGHSH and CDR2 LQKENI. The CDR3 runs to 16 residues. In DNA, the CDR3 is TGTGCCAGCTCACCCCTCGTCAGAGTAGCGGGACCAGAGCAGTTCTTC. Translated: CASSPLVRVAGPEQFF.

The V call is TRBV7-3, the J call TRBJ1-5; 8 bases fit TRBD1. The CDR3 is 17 residues long. The V and J ends lost 7 bases and 8 bases, in that order; junction bases with no gene match: 19. CDR1 and CDR2 from the germline V gene are SGHTA and FQGTGA. For the CDR3, the DNA is TGTGCCAGCACCAAAACGGGGGCGGCAGGGGGCAGGGAGCCCCAGCATTTT. Its translation is CASTKTGAAGGREPQHF.

The V gene is TRBV7-9, the J gene TRBJ2-5; unclear D gene. This CDR3 is built from 14 residues. CDR1 and CDR2 (germline): SEHNR, FQNEAQ (reference sequence). The V end was cut by 2 bases, the J end by 4 bases, with 11 bases between. The CDR3 nucleotides read TGTGCCAGCAGCTTAACCCGGGTTGTAGAGACCCAGTACTTC. Residues: CASSLTRVVETQYF.

This chain joins TRBV4-2 and TRBJ1-5, with 10 bases identical to TRBD1. CDR1 is LGHNA and CDR2 is YNFKEQ in the germline V gene. V lost 0 bases and J lost 10; bases outside the gene matches: 12. The CDR3 is made up of 17 amino acids. DNA of the CDR3: TGTGCCAGCAGCCAAGAAGCCAGGACAGGGGGAATATACCCCCAGCATTTT. This encodes CASSQEARTGGIYPQHF.

Concerning this clone itself: Other DNA sequences of this sample code for an identical CDR3. The chain uses TRBV4-2 and TRBJ2-7; 7 nucleotides align to TRBD1. CDR3 size: 16 residues. The V segment lost 0 bases and the J segment 0 bases; nucleotides outside the gene matches: 5. The germline V gene has CDR1 LGHNA and CDR2 YNFKEQ. The CDR3 DNA sequence: TGTGCCAGCAGCCAAGAAGGGGGCGCGAGCTCCTACGAGCAGTACTTC. Its protein is CASSQEGGASSYEQYF.

The V call is TRBV7-9, the J call TRBJ1-5, with unresolved D. V was pared by 1 base and J by 3 bases, with 10 bases between. The CDR3 totals 15 residues. Germline-derived CDR1 and CDR2 are SEHNR and FQNEAQ (reference sequence). CDR3 residues: CASSLGADVNQPQHF. In DNA, the CDR3 is TGTGCCAGCAGCTTAGGGGCAGACGTCAATCAGCCCCAGCATTTT. Looking up the rest from reference TRBV7-9 and TRBJ1-5 gives the full variable domain: DTGVSQNPRHKITKRGQNVTFRCDPISEHNRLYWYRQTLGQGPEFLTYFQNEAQLEKSRLLSDRFSAERPKGSFSTLEIQRTEQGDSAMYLCASSLGADVNQPQHFGDGTRLSIL.

This chain links TRBV6-4 with TRBJ1-5; D is possibly TRBD1 (5 bases). V was trimmed by 9 bases and J by 7 bases, leaving 22 bases between them. There are 15 residues in the CDR3. The germline V gene encodes CDR1 MRHNA and CDR2 SNTAGT. CDR3 region: CASCRGEGGRQPQHF. The CDR3 DNA follows: TGTGCCAGTTGCCGGGGGGAGGGAGGAAGGCAGCCCCAGCATTTT.

V is TRBV11-2 and J is TRBJ1-6, with D possibly TRBD1 on 6 matching bases. Germline assignment: CDR1 SGHAT and CDR2 FQNNGV. The CDR3 contains 17 residues. V was pared by 5 bases and J by 0 bases, with 14 bases between. The CDR3 DNA reads as TGTGCCAGCAGCCCCCTCACAGGGAGCTCCTATAATTCACCCCTCCACTTT. It specifies CASSPLTGSSYNSPLHF.

The rearrangement links TRBV2 to TRBJ1-5; 9 bases are shared with TRBD1. The CDR3 sequence is 16 residues long. The V gene end was trimmed by 6 bases and the J gene end by 4 bases; junction bases not matched to a gene: 10. Germline values: CDR1 SNHLY, CDR2 FYNNEI. The CDR3 sequence is CASRVQGAGVNQPQHF. The DNA for the CDR3 is TGTGCCAGCAGAGTACAGGGGGCAGGGGTTAATCAGCCCCAGCATTTT.

The V call is TRBV7-3, the J call TRBJ2-3; a possible D gene is TRBD2 (6 bases). Germline V gene data show CDR1 as SGHTA and CDR2 as FQGTGA. V was pared by 5 bases and J by 3 bases, with 6 bases between. There are 12 residues in the CDR3. This CDR3 is CASSAGTDTQYF. The CDR3 nucleotides are TGTGCCAGCAGCGCGGGAACAGATACGCAGTATTTT.

CDR3 nucleotide sequence: TGTGCCACCAGCAGGACCAGTCAGGCATATAATTCACCCCTCCACTTT. Translated, it gives CATSRTSQAYNSPLHF. The rearrangement links TRBV15 to TRBJ1-6; D not resolved. Per germline, CDR1 LNHNV and CDR2 YYDKDF (reference sequence). Trimming took 3 bases from V and 4 from J, leaving 13 bases between them. CDR3 size: 16 residues.

The chain couples TRBV11-2 to TRBJ2-2, with 11 bases fitting TRBD2. Germline trimming cut 1 base from V and 2 bases from J; bases unmatched to any gene: 3. Germline CDR1 is SGHAT and CDR2 is FQNNGV. There are 17 residues in the CDR3. The CDR3 nucleotides read TGTGCCAGCAGCTTAGGTACTAGCGGGAGCAACACCGGGGAGCTGTTTTTT. Its protein product is CASSLGTSGSNTGELFF.

CDR3 nucleotide sequence: TGTGCCAGCAGCCAAGATCCCAGCGGAGCCCAGAATGAGCAGTTCTTC. Protein sequence: CASSQDPSGAQNEQFF. The chain carries TRBV4-2 and TRBJ2-1, with D tentatively TRBD2 (5 bases). The germline CDR1 and CDR2 sequences are LGHNA and YNFKEQ. The CDR3 has 16 amino acids. The ends were cut back, 0 bases at V and 7 bases at J, with 16 bases in the middle.

The chain combines TRBV6-5 with TRBJ2-7; 9 bases line up with TRBD1. The germline V gene encodes CDR1 MNHEY and CDR2 SVGAGI. The CDR3 has 14 amino acids. V trimming: 7 bases; J trimming: 2 bases; junction bases outside the gene matches: 6. CDR3 sequence: CASTTGGPPYEQYF. The DNA of the CDR3 is TGTGCCAGCACCACAGGGGGCCCACCCTACGAGCAGTACTTC.

The V gene is TRBV3-1 (or the pseudogene TRBV3-2), the J gene TRBJ2-5; D not certain. V was pared by 8 bases and J by 4 bases, with 11 bases between. Germline CDR1 reads LGHDT; CDR2 reads YNNKEL (reference sequence). The CDR3 is 12 amino acids. The CDR3 spells CASGSSGETQYF. CDR3 nucleotides: TGTGCCAGCGGTTCGTCAGGAGAGACCCAGTACTTC.

The chain carries TRBV11-2 and TRBJ1-1; D is unclear. The CDR3 contains 13 residues. Germline-derived CDR1 and CDR2 are SGHAT and FQNNGV. Trimming stripped 3 bases from V and 10 bases from J, with 15 bases between. The CDR3 is CASSFSNTPGAFF. Written as DNA, the CDR3 is TGTGCCAGCAGCTTTAGCAATACCCCGGGAGCTTTCTTT. Variable domain in full (rest from reference TRBV11-2 and TRBJ1-1): EAGVAQSPRYKIIEKRQSVAFWCNPISGHATLYWYQQILGQGPKLLIQFQNNGVVDDSQLPKDRFSAERLKGVDSTLKIQPAKLEDSAVYLCASSFSNTPGAFFGQGTRLTVV.

The chain is built from TRBV6-2 or TRBV6-3 and TRBJ1-5; unclear D gene. Germline CDR1 reads MNHEY; CDR2 reads SVGEGT. Deletions cut 2 bases from V and 1 base from J, with 15 bases between. The length of the CDR3 is 17 residues. CDR3 coding DNA: TGTGCCAGCAGTTACCCCGTGGGAGGACGGAGCAATCAGCCCCAGCATTTT. This gives the protein CASSYPVGGRSNQPQHF.

The chain couples TRBV11-2 to TRBJ2-1; 13 positions agree with TRBD2. CDR1 and CDR2 from the germline V gene are SGHAT and FQNNGV. The CDR3 is made up of 16 amino acids. J was trimmed by 6 bases and V by 1 base; bases with no gene match: 3. In nucleotides, the CDR3 is TGTGCCAGCAGCTTAGCCCGGACTAGCGGGAGCAATGAGCAGTTCTTC. It is translated as CASSLARTSGSNEQFF.

The chain has TRBV4-2 and TRBJ2-1; 8 bases agree with TRBD2. V lost 1 base and J lost 3; bases outside the gene matches: 2. The length of the CDR3 is 15 residues. Looked up from germline, CDR1 is LGHNA and CDR2 is YNFKEQ. CDR3 DNA: TGTGCCAGCAGCCAAGTCACTAGCGGCTACAATGAGCAGTTCTTC. As protein: CASSQVTSGYNEQFF.

The J gene is TRBJ2-1, the V gene TRBV7-8; possibly TRBD2 for D (6 bases). Between the trimmed V and J ends, which lost 2 bases and 14 bases, there was a span of 13 bases. Germline CDR1 is SGHVS and CDR2 is FQNEAQ. The CDR3 covers 12 residues. DNA of the CDR3: TGTGCCAGCAGCTTATCGAGCGGCGGGGAGTTCTTC. Residues: CASSLSSGGEFF.

This clone appeared a single time. V and J are TRBV2 and TRBJ2-2; D gene unclear. Trimming pared 6 bases from V and 1 base from J, leaving 12 bases between. CDR1 and CDR2 from the germline V gene are SNHLY and FYNNEI. This CDR3 has 15 residues. The DNA of the CDR3 is TGTGCCAGCAGAATGGTTAGCCTGAACACCGGGGAGCTGTTTTTT. Its translation is CASRMVSLNTGELFF.